Presented here are 16 T cell receptor beta chains from one specimen sequenced in a study of CD8 T cells in ankylosing spondylitis. No antigen is known for these receptors. Overall study results and limits: Characteristic, it appeared, of ankylosing spondylitis blood was a TCR beta motif of eight highly homologous variants.

TCRdb independently ran MiXCR on the 5' RACE reads; one entry per CDR3 protein. The repertoire consists of about 800,000 distinct CDR3 sequences, with roughly 12% occurring once and the leading ten covering roughly 0.51%. Material: blood, either unsorted or a sorted T cell fraction (not recorded which). The receptor set was obtained from a male donor with ankylosing spondylitis.

This clonotype was counted between two and nine times. The V and J genes are TRBV28 and TRBJ1-2, with D unresolved. Germline-derived CDR1 and CDR2 are MDHEN and SYDVKM. Trimming pared 3 bases from V and 4 bases from J, leaving 12 bases between. The length of the CDR3 is 14 residues. The CDR3 DNA reads TGTGCCAGCAGTTTTAGGGCGCTTGGCTATGGCTACACCTTC. This codes for CASSFRALGYGYTF.

The V and J genes are TRBV7-2 and TRBJ1-2; the D is unclear. The CDR3 sequence is 14 residues long. The V end lost 1 base, the J end lost 4 bases, and 10 bases lay between the germline ends. CDR1 SGHTA and CDR2 FQGNSA come from the germline V gene. The chain's CDR3 is CASSLERESYGYTF. The CDR3 coding sequence is TGTGCCAGCAGCTTAGAACGCGAAAGCTATGGCTACACCTTC. The complete variable domain, with remaining parts taken from reference TRBV7-2 and TRBJ1-2, reads GAGVSQSPSNKVTEKGKDVELRCDPISGHTALYWYRQSLGQGLEFLIYFQGNSAPDKSGLPSDRFSAERTGGSVSTLTIQRTQQEDSAVYLCASSLERESYGYTFGSGTRLTVV.

This clonotype was found a few times. V and J are TRBV29-1 and TRBJ1-2; TRBD1 aligns across 10 bases. Germline V gene lookup returns CDR1 SQVTM and CDR2 ANQGSEA. The V gene end was trimmed by 5 bases and the J gene end by 5 bases; junction bases not matched to a gene: 5. The CDR3 contains 13 residues. CDR3: CSVYGQGGYGYTF. CDR3 sequence (DNA): TGCAGCGTTTATGGACAGGGGGGTTATGGCTACACCTTC. The entire variable domain, with the rest obtained from reference TRBV29-1 and TRBJ1-2, is as follows: SAVISQKPSRDICQRGTSLTIQCQVDSQVTMMFWYRQQPGQSLTLIATANQGSEATYESGFVIDKFPISRPNLTFSTLTVSNMSPEDSSIYLCSVYGQGGYGYTFGSGTRLTVV.

This chain joins TRBV20-1 and TRBJ1-4, with D possibly being TRBD1 (6 bases). The CDR3 extends over 15 amino acids. Per germline, CDR1 DFQATT and CDR2 SNEGSKA (reference sequence). The V and J ends lost 0 bases and 8 bases respectively, with 16 bases between them. This CDR3 is CSARDGGEIGEKLFF. The CDR3 DNA is TGCAGTGCTAGAGACGGGGGCGAGATAGGGGAAAAACTGTTTTTT.

This clonotype was counted between two and nine times. The chain carries TRBV27 and TRBJ1-2; possibly TRBD1 for D (5 bases). V was pared by 2 bases and J by 2 bases, with 15 bases between. This CDR3 is 16 amino acids long. The germline gives CDR1 MNHEY, CDR2 SMNVEV (reference sequence). CDR3 amino acids: CASSLTGYGTNYGYTF. The CDR3, as DNA: TGTGCCAGCAGTTTAACGGGATACGGGACCAACTATGGCTACACCTTC.

The sample holds a few counts of this clonotype. The CDR3 loop reads CASSVGTGTNTGELFF. For the CDR3, the DNA is TGTGCCAGCAGCGTAGGAACCGGGACGAACACCGGGGAGCTGTTTTTT. This chain connects TRBV9 to TRBJ2-2, with D possibly matching TRBD2 (5 bases). Trimming stripped 0 bases from V and 0 bases from J, with 9 bases between. Germline V lookup: CDR1 SGDLS, CDR2 YYNGEE. CDR3 length: 16 amino acids. The full variable domain, rest sourced from reference TRBV9 and TRBJ2-2, is DSGVTQTPKHLITATGQRVTLRCSPRSGDLSVYWYQQSLDQGLQFLIQYYNGEERAKGNILERFSAQQFPDLHSELNLSSLELGDSALYFCASSVGTGTNTGELFFGEGSRLTVL.

The chain is built from TRBV7-9 and TRBJ2-7; TRBD2 agrees at 14 bases. The CDR3 contains 14 residues. Trimming took 4 bases from V and 6 from J; bases not matched to a gene: 2. The germline V gene encodes CDR1 SEHNR and CDR2 FQNEAQ (reference sequence). The CDR3 DNA sequence: TGTGCCAGCAGCTCGGGACTAGCGGGGGCCGAGCAGTACTTC. It yields the protein CASSSGLAGAEQYF.

The chain uses TRBV20-1 and TRBJ2-5; D is uncertain. The CDR3 contains 12 residues. The germline CDR1 and CDR2 sequences are DFQATT and SNEGSKA (reference sequence). Trimming stripped 6 bases from V and 3 bases from J, with 11 bases between. The CDR3: CSASRMEETQYF. CDR3 nucleotides: TGCAGTGCCTCCAGGATGGAAGAGACCCAGTACTTC.

The CDR3: CASSASYEAFF. In nucleotides, the CDR3 is TGTGCCAGCAGTGCCTCCTATGAAGCTTTCTTT. The rearrangement links TRBV6-1 to TRBJ1-1, with D unclear. The CDR3 runs 11 residues. The V gene lost 4 bases and the J gene lost 7 bases, with 7 bases spanning the gap. CDR1 is MNHNS and CDR2 is SASEGT in the germline V gene.

This chain uses TRBV20-1 with TRBJ1-6; 11 bases line up with TRBD1. The ends lost 0 bases at V and 14 bases at J; junction bases unmatched: 9. This CDR3 has 15 amino acids. CDR1 is DFQATT, CDR2 SNEGSKA, per germline (reference sequence). The CDR3 DNA is TGCAGTGCTAGAGAGAGGACAGGGGGCCCTCGGGCCCTCCACTTT. This translates into CSARERTGGPRALHF.

The V gene is TRBV14, the J gene TRBJ2-3; either TRBD1 or TRBD2 may fit D (5 bases each). This CDR3 is built from 16 residues. Trimming took 1 base from V and 2 from J, leaving 13 bases between them. The germline CDR1 and CDR2 sequences are SGHDN and FVKESK. The CDR3 DNA is TGTGCCAGCAGCCAAGCGGGGACCCTTTACACAGATACGCAGTATTTT. It specifies CASSQAGTLYTDTQYF.

The table lists this clonotype with a few counts. The V call is TRBV20-1, the J call TRBJ2-3; TRBD2 matches 8 bases. The CDR3 spans 14 residues. The ends lost 1 base at V and 6 bases at J; junction bases unmatched: 6. Germline values: CDR1 DFQATT, CDR2 SNEGSKA (reference sequence). The CDR3 protein is CSARVATSVDTQYF. In DNA form, the CDR3 reads TGCAGTGCTAGAGTCGCGACTAGCGTGGATACGCAGTATTTT.

This clonotype turned up a few times. V usage is TRBV12-3 or TRBV12-4 and J usage is TRBJ2-7, with 7 bases lining up with TRBD1. V was pared by 6 bases and J by 2 bases, with 4 bases of the junction left unmatched. The CDR3 runs 13 residues. CDR3 region: CASRPQGTYEQYF. The CDR3 bases are TGTGCCAGCAGACCACAGGGGACCTACGAGCAGTACTTC.

A few counts support this clonotype. This rearrangement joins TRBV4-3 to TRBJ2-2; D ambiguous. This CDR3 has 16 amino acids. V gave up 3 bases and J gave up 5 bases, with 16 bases separating them. Germline CDR1 and CDR2: LGHNA and YSLEER. The CDR3 region is CASSQLPEGRTGELFF. The CDR3 DNA reads TGCGCCAGCAGCCAGCTTCCGGAAGGTCGGACCGGGGAGCTGTTTTTT.

The chain links TRBV6-4 to TRBJ1-5; D ambiguous. This CDR3 is built from 17 residues. Germline V gene sequence: CDR1 MRHNA, CDR2 SNTAGT. V lost 6 bases and J 0 bases, leaving 18 bases between the germline ends. The CDR3 DNA is TGTGCCAGCAGAGACGTCGGCGCCCTATATAGCAATCAGCCCCAGCATTTT. This encodes CASRDVGALYSNQPQHF.

This clonotype was seen only a few times. The genes are TRBV15 and TRBJ1-2; D unresolved. Germline V CDR1 and CDR2: LNHNV, YYDKDF (reference sequence). The CDR3 contains 14 residues. V shed 0 bases and J shed 4 bases, with 9 bases lying between them. CDR3 amino acids: CATSRDTALYGYTF. The CDR3 nucleotides are TGTGCCACCAGCAGAGATACAGCACTCTATGGCTACACCTTC.